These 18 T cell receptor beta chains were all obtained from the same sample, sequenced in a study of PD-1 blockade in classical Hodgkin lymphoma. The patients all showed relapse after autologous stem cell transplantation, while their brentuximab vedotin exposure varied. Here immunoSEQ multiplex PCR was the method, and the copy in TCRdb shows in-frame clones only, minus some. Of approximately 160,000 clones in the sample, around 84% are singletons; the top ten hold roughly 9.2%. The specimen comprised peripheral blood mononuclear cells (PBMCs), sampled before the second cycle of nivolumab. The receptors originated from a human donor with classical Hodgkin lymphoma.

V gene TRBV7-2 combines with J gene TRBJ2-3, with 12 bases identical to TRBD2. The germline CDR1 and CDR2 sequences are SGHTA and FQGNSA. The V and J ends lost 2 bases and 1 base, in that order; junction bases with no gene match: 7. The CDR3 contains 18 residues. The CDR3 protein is CASSLYLAGGPRTDTQYF. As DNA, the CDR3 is TGTGCCAGCAGCTTATATCTAGCGGGGGGGCCGCGCACAGATACGCAGTATTTT.

CDR3 residues: CASSEVRGVAIYF. In DNA, the CDR3 is TGTGCCAGCAGTGAAGTGAGAGGCGTTGCCATATATTTT. V and J are TRBV6-1 and TRBJ1-3; D call uncertain. The CDR3 extends over 13 amino acids. The V gene's germline CDR1 is MNHNS and CDR2 SASEGT. Trimming shortened V by 1 base and J by 11 bases, and 12 bases separated the two germline ends.

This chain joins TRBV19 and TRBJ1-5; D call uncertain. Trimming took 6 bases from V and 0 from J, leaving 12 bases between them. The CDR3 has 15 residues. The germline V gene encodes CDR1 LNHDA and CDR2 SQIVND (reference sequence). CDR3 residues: CASRGRLYSNQPQHF. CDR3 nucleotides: TGTGCCAGTAGAGGCAGATTGTATAGCAATCAGCCCCAGCATTTT.

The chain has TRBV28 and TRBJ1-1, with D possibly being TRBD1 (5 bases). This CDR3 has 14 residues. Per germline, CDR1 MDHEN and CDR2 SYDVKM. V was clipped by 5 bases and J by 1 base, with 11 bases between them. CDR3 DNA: TGTGCCAGCAGTATACAGGAGACGAACACTGAAGCTTTCTTT. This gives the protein CASSIQETNTEAFF.

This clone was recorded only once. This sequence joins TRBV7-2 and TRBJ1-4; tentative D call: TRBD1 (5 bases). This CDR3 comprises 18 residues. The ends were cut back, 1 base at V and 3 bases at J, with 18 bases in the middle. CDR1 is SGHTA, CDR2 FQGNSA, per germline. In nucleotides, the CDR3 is TGTGCCAGCAGCTTAGTTAGAGGTGCGAGACAGTCTAATGAAAAACTGTTTTTT. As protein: CASSLVRGARQSNEKLFF. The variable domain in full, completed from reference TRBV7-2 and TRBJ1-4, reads GAGVSQSPSNKVTEKGKDVELRCDPISGHTALYWYRQSLGQGLEFLIYFQGNSAPDKSGLPSDRFSAERTGGSVSTLTIQRTQQEDSAVYLCASSLVRGARQSNEKLFFGSGTQLSVL.

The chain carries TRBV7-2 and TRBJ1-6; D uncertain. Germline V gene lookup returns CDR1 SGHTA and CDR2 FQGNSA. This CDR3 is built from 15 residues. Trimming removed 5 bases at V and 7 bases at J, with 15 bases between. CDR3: CASSQGLIFNSPLHF. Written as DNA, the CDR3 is TGTGCCAGCAGCCAAGGACTTATCTTCAATTCACCCCTCCACTTT. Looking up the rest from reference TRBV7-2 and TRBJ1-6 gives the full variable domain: GAGVSQSPSNKVTEKGKDVELRCDPISGHTALYWYRQSLGQGLEFLIYFQGNSAPDKSGLPSDRFSAERTGGSVSTLTIQRTQQEDSAVYLCASSQGLIFNSPLHFGNGTRLTVT.

The DNA of the CDR3 is TGTGCCAGCAGCCCAGGGGACTATGGCTACACCTTC. It codes for CASSPGDYGYTF. The chain combines TRBV2 with TRBJ1-2; possibly TRBD1 for D (6 bases). Germline CDR1 is SNHLY and CDR2 is FYNNEI. The ends were cut back, 6 bases at V and 3 bases at J, with 8 bases in the middle. The length of the CDR3 is 12 residues.

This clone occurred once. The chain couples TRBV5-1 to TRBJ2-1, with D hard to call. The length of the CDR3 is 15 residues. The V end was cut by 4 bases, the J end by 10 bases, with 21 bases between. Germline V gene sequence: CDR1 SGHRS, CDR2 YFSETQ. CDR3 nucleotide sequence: TGCGCCAGCAGCCTTCCGAACGACGCCGTGGAGGAGCAGTTCTTC. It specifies CASSLPNDAVEEQFF.

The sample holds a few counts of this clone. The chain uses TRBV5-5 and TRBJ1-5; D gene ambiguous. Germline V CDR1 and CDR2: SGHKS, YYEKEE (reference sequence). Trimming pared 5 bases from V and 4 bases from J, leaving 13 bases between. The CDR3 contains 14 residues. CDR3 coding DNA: TGTGCCAGCAGGGAGGACCTCGGGAATCAGCCCCAGCATTTT. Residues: CASREDLGNQPQHF.

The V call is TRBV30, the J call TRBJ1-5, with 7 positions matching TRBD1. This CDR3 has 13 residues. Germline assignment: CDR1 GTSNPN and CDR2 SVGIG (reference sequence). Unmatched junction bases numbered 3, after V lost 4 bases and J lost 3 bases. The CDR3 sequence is CAWNRGINQPQHF. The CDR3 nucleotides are TGTGCCTGGAACAGGGGTATCAATCAGCCCCAGCATTTT.

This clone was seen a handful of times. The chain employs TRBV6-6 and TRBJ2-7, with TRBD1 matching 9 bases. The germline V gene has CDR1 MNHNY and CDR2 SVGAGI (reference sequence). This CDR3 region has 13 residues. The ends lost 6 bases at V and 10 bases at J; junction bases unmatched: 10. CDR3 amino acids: CASRLGQGTGQYF. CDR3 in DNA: TGTGCCAGCAGGCTGGGACAGGGAACTGGACAGTACTTC.

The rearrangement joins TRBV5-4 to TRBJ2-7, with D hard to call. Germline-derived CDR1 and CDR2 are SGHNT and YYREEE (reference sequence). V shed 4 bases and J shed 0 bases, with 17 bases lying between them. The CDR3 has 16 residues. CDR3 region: CASSPLDRTSSYEQYF. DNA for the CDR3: TGTGCCAGCAGCCCCCTGGACCGAACCAGCTCCTACGAGCAGTACTTC.

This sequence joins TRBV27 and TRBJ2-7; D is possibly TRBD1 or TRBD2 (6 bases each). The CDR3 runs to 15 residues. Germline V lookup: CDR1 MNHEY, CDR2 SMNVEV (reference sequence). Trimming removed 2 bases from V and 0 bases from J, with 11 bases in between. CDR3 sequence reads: CASSLGGLNSYEQYF. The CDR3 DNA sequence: TGTGCCAGCAGTTTAGGGGGGCTAAACTCCTACGAGCAGTACTTC.

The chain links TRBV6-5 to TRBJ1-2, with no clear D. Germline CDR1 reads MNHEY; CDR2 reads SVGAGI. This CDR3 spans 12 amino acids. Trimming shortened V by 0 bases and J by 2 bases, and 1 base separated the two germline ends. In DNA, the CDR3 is TGTGCCAGCAGTTACTCCAACTATGGCTACACCTTC. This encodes CASSYSNYGYTF.

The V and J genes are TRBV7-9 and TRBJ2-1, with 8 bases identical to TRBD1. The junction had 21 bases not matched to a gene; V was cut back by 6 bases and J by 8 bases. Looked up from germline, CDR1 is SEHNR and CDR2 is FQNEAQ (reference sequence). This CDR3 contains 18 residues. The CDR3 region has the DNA TGTGCCAGCAGACCCTTTTCCGGGACAGGACTTCTTGGGGATGAGCAGTTCTTC. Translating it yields CASRPFSGTGLLGDEQFF.

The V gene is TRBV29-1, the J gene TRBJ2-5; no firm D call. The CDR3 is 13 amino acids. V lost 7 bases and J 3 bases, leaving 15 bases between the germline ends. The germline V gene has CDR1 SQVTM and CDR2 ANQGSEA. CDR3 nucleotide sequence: TGCAGCGGGGAAGAGGACGGAGAAGAGACCCAGTACTTC. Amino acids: CSGEEDGEETQYF.

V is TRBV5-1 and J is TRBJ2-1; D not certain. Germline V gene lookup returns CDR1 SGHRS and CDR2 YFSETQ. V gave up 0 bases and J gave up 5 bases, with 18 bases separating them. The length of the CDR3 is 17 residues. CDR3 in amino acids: CASSLELLLGTNNEQFF. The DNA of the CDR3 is TGCGCCAGCAGCTTGGAATTGTTATTGGGAACAAACAATGAGCAGTTCTTC.

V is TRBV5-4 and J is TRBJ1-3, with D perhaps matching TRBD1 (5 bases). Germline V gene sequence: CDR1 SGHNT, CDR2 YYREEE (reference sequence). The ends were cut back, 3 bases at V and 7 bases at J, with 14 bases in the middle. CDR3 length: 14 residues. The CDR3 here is CASSSTAGLNTIYF. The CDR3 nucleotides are TGTGCCAGCAGCTCGACCGCAGGGCTGAACACCATATATTTT. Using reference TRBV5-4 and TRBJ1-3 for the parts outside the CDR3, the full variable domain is ETGVTQSPTHLIKTRGQQVTLRCSSQSGHNTVSWYQQALGQGPQFIFQYYREEENGRGNFPPRFSGLQFPNYSSELNVNALELDDSALYLCASSSTAGLNTIYFGEGSWLTVV.